One and the same sample provided the 6 T cell receptor beta chains below, sequenced in a study of blood T cell repertoires in COVID-19. This table comes from immunoSEQ multiplex PCR, and its TCRdb copy is limited to in-frame clones, with some not included. The table has about 350,000 clones, approximately 88% seen once. The sequencing sample was made of peripheral blood. Every receptor here comes from a man younger than 45 with COVID-19, enrolled during active disease.

The gene calls are TRBV30 and TRBJ2-2; no definite D call. The V end was cut by 2 bases, the J end by 4 bases, with 11 bases between. Per germline, CDR1 GTSNPN and CDR2 SVGIG (reference sequence). The CDR3 consists of 14 residues. The CDR3 loop reads CAWSIAAVTGELFF. Written as DNA, the CDR3 is TGTGCCTGGAGTATAGCCGCGGTCACCGGGGAGCTGTTTTTT.

CDR3 loop: CASRQGATNTEAFF. In nucleotides, the CDR3 is TGTGCCAGCCGACAGGGGGCAACGAACACTGAAGCTTTCTTT. This chain joins TRBV18 and TRBJ1-1; 10 nucleotides align to TRBD1. The CDR3 length is 14 residues. V was clipped by 8 bases and J by 1 base; unmatched bases: 4. CDR1 is KGHSH, CDR2 LQKENI, per germline.

The V call is TRBV7-6, the J call TRBJ2-5; maybe TRBD1 (6 bases). V was pared by 1 base and J by 3 bases, with 12 bases between. Germline CDR1 and CDR2: SGHVS and FNYEAQ. The CDR3 has 15 residues. DNA for the CDR3: TGTGCCAGCAGCTTAGTAGCCAGGGGCGAAGAGACCCAGTACTTC. It yields the protein CASSLVARGEETQYF.

The chain combines TRBV9 with TRBJ1-5; no clear D. Trimming removed 0 bases from V and 0 bases from J, with 10 bases in between. The germline CDR1 and CDR2 sequences are SGDLS and YYNGEE. CDR3 size: 16 residues. The CDR3 nucleotides are TGTGCCAGCAGCGTAGGTGAGGGATCTAGCAATCAGCCCCAGCATTTT. Translated: CASSVGEGSSNQPQHF.

The chain links TRBV19 to TRBJ1-5, with D unclear. V was cut by 9 bases and J by 0 bases, with 12 bases left in between. There are 14 residues in the CDR3. The germline CDR1 and CDR2 sequences are LNHDA and SQIVND (reference sequence). CDR3 nucleotide sequence: TGTGCCAGCCAGACGGACTATAGCAATCAGCCCCAGCATTTT. Its protein is CASQTDYSNQPQHF.

The chain uses TRBV7-2 and TRBJ2-7, with D perhaps TRBD1 (5 bases). The V end was cut by 1 base, the J end by 6 bases, with 13 bases between. The CDR3 is 14 amino acids. The germline CDR1 and CDR2 sequences are SGHTA and FQGNSA. The CDR3 DNA reads as TGTGCCAGCAGCTTAGTCTCAGGGTCTTCCGAGCAGTACTTC. Residues: CASSLVSGSSEQYF.